The 23 T cell receptor beta chains given below trace back to one sample, sequenced in a study of cytomegalovirus exposure and HLA in healthy donors. Primers included in the PCR were 60 Vbeta and 13 Jbeta primers. Here immunoSEQ multiplex PCR was the method, and the copy in TCRdb shows in-frame clones only, minus some. Here the sample spans about 120,000 clones, over 60% being singletons. Material for sequencing was PBMCs. The source of these receptors is a woman between 40 and 50 years old in good health and CMV-seropositive.

This chain links TRBV6-5 with TRBJ1-1; D is possibly TRBD1 (6 bases). The CDR3 covers 13 residues. V was cut by 6 bases and J by 7 bases, with 15 bases left in between. CDR1 and CDR2 from the germline V gene are MNHEY and SVGAGI. In DNA form, the CDR3 reads TGTGCCAGCAGACCCACAGGGATTGGTGAAGCTTTCTTT. Amino acids: CASRPTGIGEAFF.

This chain links TRBV7-2 with TRBJ2-1, with 9 bases aligning to TRBD2. The CDR3 has 15 amino acids. With 4 bases clipped from V and 12 bases from J, the junction kept 13 bases outside the gene matches. Germline lookup yields CDR1 SGHTA and CDR2 FQGNSA. The CDR3 protein is CASSYNGREGRGQFF. The CDR3 DNA is TGTGCCAGCAGCTACAACGGGCGGGAGGGCCGCGGGCAGTTCTTC.

DNA of the CDR3: TGTGCCAGTAGTATTCCAGGGTTCGGTTCACCCCTCCACTTT. Translation: CASSIPGFGSPLHF. The gene calls are TRBV19 and TRBJ1-6; maybe TRBD1 (5 bases). Germline CDR1 LNHDA, CDR2 SQIVND (reference sequence). V dropped 3 bases and J dropped 9 bases, with 12 bases sitting between them. This CDR3 spans 14 amino acids.

The chain has TRBV11-3 and TRBJ2-3, with D unresolved. The CDR3 consists of 14 residues. In germline, CDR1 is SGHNT, CDR2 YENEEA. V lost 0 bases and J lost 2, with 6 bases in between. CDR3 DNA: TGTGCCAGCAGCTTAGATCCCTTCACAGATACGCAGTATTTT. Protein product: CASSLDPFTDTQYF.

The CDR3 spells CATSRGRGTEAFF. The CDR3, as DNA: TGTGCCACCAGTCGAGGGCGGGGAACTGAAGCTTTCTTT. This rearrangement joins TRBV15 to TRBJ1-1; D is uncertain. CDR1 and CDR2 (germline): LNHNV, YYDKDF (reference sequence). The CDR3 is made up of 13 amino acids. V shed 6 bases and J shed 5 bases, with 13 bases lying between them.

The count of this clone is one. This sequence joins TRBV11-2 and TRBJ2-3; 11 bases fit TRBD2. Germline loops: CDR1 SGHAT, CDR2 FQNNGV. The length of the CDR3 is 19 residues. The ends lost 3 bases at V and 2 bases at J; junction bases unmatched: 13. CDR3 protein: CASSFGGLAGGQPTDTQYF. As DNA, the CDR3 is TGTGCCAGCAGCTTCGGCGGGCTAGCGGGGGGACAACCCACAGATACGCAGTATTTT.

The V call is TRBV7-2, the J call TRBJ1-1; D gene ambiguous. This CDR3 has 13 amino acids. Germline V gives CDR1 SGHTA, CDR2 FQGNSA. Trimming took off 3 bases at V and 2 bases at J, with 7 bases between the two ends. Here the CDR3 DNA reads TGTGCCAGCAGCTTGGAGGGCAACACTGAAGCTTTCTTT. Amino acid sequence: CASSLEGNTEAFF.

The count of this clone is one. This chain joins TRBV5-6 and TRBJ1-1; TRBD1 is a possible D gene (6 bases). The CDR3 consists of 14 residues. Germline assignment: CDR1 SGHDT and CDR2 YYEEEE. Trimming left V 9 bases short and J 4 bases short, with 19 bases between. The CDR3 reads CATSRGGVGTEAFF. The CDR3 nucleotides read TGTGCCACTTCCAGGGGCGGAGTGGGCACTGAAGCTTTCTTT.

This clone has just one count. The rearrangement links TRBV5-1 to TRBJ1-3; D might be TRBD1 (5 bases). V gave up 3 bases and J gave up 1 base, with 14 bases separating them. This CDR3 has 16 amino acids. Germline CDR1 reads SGHRS; CDR2 reads YFSETQ. CDR3: CASSSPGPKSGNTIYF. The CDR3 DNA reads as TGCGCCAGCAGCTCCCCAGGGCCCAAGTCTGGAAACACCATATATTTT.

This clone was seen only once. The chain employs TRBV5-4 and TRBJ2-3, with 13 bases that match TRBD2. Germline assignment: CDR1 SGHNT and CDR2 YYREEE (reference sequence). V dropped 3 bases and J dropped 7; count of bases not matched to a gene: 5. This CDR3 contains 15 residues. The CDR3 nucleotides read TGTGCCAGCAGCTCGGGACTAGCGGGGTCGAATACGCAGTATTTT. It specifies CASSSGLAGSNTQYF.

The chain couples TRBV15 to TRBJ2-2; TRBD2 aligns across 14 bases. V shed 0 bases and J 2 bases; nucleotides not matched to a gene: 11. Germline V gene sequence: CDR1 LNHNV, CDR2 YYDKDF (reference sequence). This CDR3 is 21 amino acids long. CDR3 protein: CATSRDGPRTSGRQNTGELFF. The CDR3, as DNA: TGTGCCACCAGCAGAGATGGCCCCAGGACTAGCGGGAGGCAAAACACCGGGGAGCTGTTTTTT.

The V gene is TRBV6-4, the J gene TRBJ2-5; 13 nucleotides agree with TRBD2. The CDR3 has 16 residues. V lost 3 bases to trimming and J lost 5 bases; unmatched junction nucleotides: 6. The germline V gene encodes CDR1 MRHNA and CDR2 SNTAGT. As DNA, the CDR3 is TGTGCCAGCAGTGAACTAGCGGGAGGGCCGAGGGAGACCCAGTACTTC. Encoded protein: CASSELAGGPRETQYF.

This clone was found once. CDR3 nucleotides: TGTGCCTGGAAGAAGGAGCTTCGTGGGAGGGACACTGAAGCTTTCTTT. Its translation: CAWKKELRGRDTEAFF. This chain connects TRBV30 to TRBJ1-1; D is undetermined. The V gene's germline CDR1 is GTSNPN and CDR2 SVGIG (reference sequence). Trimming cost V 4 bases and J 3 bases, with 21 bases left between them. This CDR3 comprises 16 residues.

The V call is TRBV20-1, the J call TRBJ2-7; no clear D gene. V lost 4 bases and J lost 6, with 10 bases in between. In germline, CDR1 is DFQATT, CDR2 SNEGSKA (reference sequence). The CDR3 sequence is 11 residues long. CDR3 DNA: TGCAGTGCTATCAAGCCTGCCGAGCAGTACTTC. Its translation: CSAIKPAEQYF.

The V and J genes are TRBV5-1 and TRBJ2-7; the D gene is possibly TRBD2 (6 bases). Germline V lookup: CDR1 SGHRS, CDR2 YFSETQ. CDR3 size: 15 residues. Trimming removed 4 bases at V and 0 bases at J, with 14 bases between. Here the CDR3 reads CASSPPGSNSYEQYF. The CDR3 DNA is TGCGCCAGCAGCCCCCCCGGGAGTAACTCCTACGAGCAGTACTTC.

This rearrangement joins TRBV29-1 to TRBJ2-7, with TRBD1 identical over 7 bases. V was clipped by 4 bases and J by 6 bases; unmatched bases: 12. The CDR3 extends over 14 amino acids. From germline, CDR1 is SQVTM and CDR2 ANQGSEA. The CDR3 loop reads CSVARGTGTVEQYF. As DNA, the CDR3 is TGCAGCGTTGCGAGGGGAACCGGGACAGTCGAGCAGTACTTC.

The chain couples TRBV2 to TRBJ1-5; D possibly corresponds to TRBD1 (5 bases). The germline V gene encodes CDR1 SNHLY and CDR2 FYNNEI. The CDR3 contains 15 residues. Between the trimmed V and J ends, which lost 3 bases and 3 bases, there was a span of 12 bases. CDR3 sequence: CASSDGSGFNQPQHF. CDR3 bases: TGTGCCAGCAGTGACGGATCAGGGTTCAATCAGCCCCAGCATTTT.

The chain couples TRBV6-6 to TRBJ2-3; tentative D call: TRBD1 (5 bases). This CDR3 comprises 14 residues. Trimming shortened V by 7 bases and J by 2 bases, and 13 bases separated the two germline ends. The V gene's germline CDR1 is MNHNY and CDR2 SVGAGI (reference sequence). The CDR3 DNA reads TGTGCCAGCACCCAGGGTGCCCTCACAGATACGCAGTATTTT. This gives the protein CASTQGALTDTQYF.

V usage is TRBV9 and J usage is TRBJ2-3, with TRBD2 as a possible D gene (7 bases). Between the trimmed V and J ends, which lost 6 bases and 5 bases, there was a span of 19 bases. Germline CDR1 is SGDLS and CDR2 is YYNGEE. This CDR3 spans 15 amino acids. Here the CDR3 reads CASTRRGAEGDTQYF. The CDR3 bases are TGTGCCAGCACCCGACGGGGGGCGGAGGGAGATACGCAGTATTTT.

This clone has only a few counts. This chain uses TRBV7-2 with TRBJ2-2; 8 positions match TRBD2. Trimming cost V 3 bases and J 6 bases; bases outside gene matches: 3. This CDR3 has 14 residues. Germline lookup yields CDR1 SGHTA and CDR2 FQGNSA. The DNA for the CDR3 is TGTGCCAGCAGCTTCACGGGGGGGCCCGGGGAGCTGTTTTTT. Its protein is CASSFTGGPGELFF.

This chain uses TRBV5-4 with TRBJ1-3; D is perhaps TRBD1 (6 bases). The CDR3 covers 18 residues. Germline CDR1 SGHNT, CDR2 YYREEE (reference sequence). Between the trimmed V and J ends, which lost 4 bases and 0 bases, there was a span of 20 bases. Here the CDR3 DNA reads TGTGCCAGCAGCCGCGTGCTTGGGGGCGCCTTCTCTGGAAACACCATATATTTT. Translating it yields CASSRVLGGAFSGNTIYF.

This clone was counted only a few times. The genes are TRBV29-1 and TRBJ1-5, with D unclear. This CDR3 region has 13 residues. Trimming removed 7 bases from V and 6 bases from J, with 16 bases in between. The germline V gene encodes CDR1 SQVTM and CDR2 ANQGSEA. For the CDR3, the DNA is TGCAGCGCCAGACTCTCGATCGGTCAGCCCCAGCATTTT. This sequence encodes CSARLSIGQPQHF.

This sequence joins TRBV5-5 and TRBJ2-7; 9 bases match TRBD1. Trimming removed 2 bases from V and 3 bases from J; junction bases left unmatched: 6. The germline V gene encodes CDR1 SGHKS and CDR2 YYEKEE (reference sequence). The CDR3 has 15 residues. The CDR3: CASSFPTGGSYEQYF. The CDR3 DNA reads TGTGCCAGCAGCTTTCCTACAGGGGGCAGCTACGAGCAGTACTTC.